A single sample is the source of the 3 T cell receptor beta chains below, sequenced in a study of shared clonotypes between healthy human individuals. The protocol was immunoSEQ multiplex PCR, while the TCRdb copy is restricted to in-frame clones and leaves out a portion. The sample has about 2.5 million clones, roughly 90% seen once; the top ten hold 0.3% to 0.4%. Source material: naive CD4+ T cells from PBMCs. Regarding subset: CD45RA+ positively selected. Receptor source: a man between 18 and 35 years old in good health. Some clones in this sample may be carry-over from other donors' samples.

The rearrangement links TRBV4-1 to TRBJ1-5, with 8 bases identical to TRBD1. The CDR3 has 19 residues. V dropped 0 bases and J dropped 1; count of bases not matched to a gene: 11. From germline, CDR1 is MGHRA and CDR2 YSYEKL. The CDR3 loop reads CASSQDVGTGLRSNQPQHF. CDR3 in DNA: TGCGCCAGCAGCCAAGATGTCGGGACAGGATTGCGAAGCAATCAGCCCCAGCATTTT.

On this clone itself: At one end, the junction sequence differs from germline, possibly due to a read error. The chain joins TRBV19 to TRBJ2-1; TRBD2 matches 12 bases. There are 16 residues in the CDR3. Germline V CDR1 and CDR2: LNHDA, SQIVND (reference sequence). CDR3 amino acids: CASSGRLAGAYNEQFF. CDR3 nucleotide sequence: TGTGCCAGTAGTGGAAGACTAGCGGGAGCCTACAATGAACAGTTCTTC.

To note about this clone: The same CDR3 can be traced to other DNA sequences in this sample. J is TRBJ1-5 and V is TRBV6-5; the D is unclear. V lost 0 bases, J lost 1 base, and 7 bases lay in between. The CDR3 length is 15 residues. Germline assignment: CDR1 MNHEY and CDR2 SVGAGI. DNA for the CDR3: TGTGCCAGCAGTTACTCGCCCACGAGCAATCAGCCCCAGCATTTT. It yields the protein CASSYSPTSNQPQHF.